This T cell receptor beta chain derives from a study of T cell changes during pregnancy in multiple sclerosis. Assay: immunoSEQ multiplex PCR; the TCRdb copy retains only in-frame clones and omits some. Here the sample spans approximately 97,000 clones, about nine tenths being singletons. This clone is medium-sized (0.01 to 0.1%) in the sample. The CDR3 runs to 15 residues. J lost 4 bases, V lost 2 bases, and 7 bases had no gene match. The germline V gene encodes CDR1 MRHNA and CDR2 SNTAGT. The specimen comprised peripheral blood, sampled in the second trimester of pregnancy. This chain links TRBV6-4 with TRBJ1-1, with TRBD1 identical over 7 bases. This TCR was recovered from a female donor in good health, enrolled as a control in a pregnancy study. CDR3 sequence reads: CASSDEQTGTTEAFF. Here the CDR3 DNA reads TGTGCCAGCAGTGACGAACAGACAGGGACCACTGAAGCTTTCTTT.